This TCR beta chain was captured by sequencing in a study of identifying expanded T cells in peripheral blood. Study conclusions and caveats: Approximately 1.2 clones differed between technical replicates, versus around 15 and 19 over time. Clone count variance between approximately two-week samples rose with total template count.

As concerns this clone: Its antigen is still unknown.

Collection occurred without any documented infections or immune events in donors. V lost 5 bases and J lost 9, with 17 bases in between. This CDR3 has 15 residues. Germline CDR1 reads SGHVS; CDR2 reads FQNEAQ. Here immunoSEQ multiplex PCR was the method, and the copy in TCRdb shows in-frame clones only, minus some. The data hold around 100,000 clones, with 88% observed a single time. V and J are TRBV7-8 and TRBJ1-6; a possible D gene is TRBD1 (5 bases). This clonotype originated in a person aged 18 to 70 in good health. Sequencing used blood. This chain's CDR3 is CASSPEGWGASPLHF. Written as DNA, the CDR3 is TGTGCCAGCAGCCCTGAGGGCTGGGGCGCTTCACCCCTCCACTTT.